Listed below are T cell receptor beta chains from one sample, sequenced in a study of T cells in localized non-small cell lung cancer. The assay was immunoSEQ multiplex PCR, and TCRdb's table has in-frame clones only and misses some. The repertoire consists of about 33,000 clones, with about four fifths occurring once and the leading ten covering more than 15%. This specimen consisted of peripheral blood, obtained before any cancer treatment. The receptor set was obtained from a male donor aged 60 or over with stage III squamous cell lung carcinoma. CDR3s include the opening cysteine and the closing phenylalanine or tryptophan. A D gene is named only where the DNA matches it firmly. A clone size is listed for some rows: how often the clone was seen (once, few, many), or a class if it is expanded.

abundance | j_gene | d_gene | v_gene | CDR3aa | CDR3nt
NA | TRBJ2-7 | NA | TRBV6-5 | CASSRTSPFSYEQYF | TGTGCCAGCAGTCGCACTAGCCCTTTCTCCTACGAGCAGTACTTC
few | TRBJ2-5 | TRBD2 | TRBV27 | CASSELAGGEETQYF | TGTGCCAGCAGTGAACTAGCGGGAGGAGAGGAGACCCAGTACTTC
NA | TRBJ2-7 | TRBD2 | TRBV7-8 | CASSLVGTSGREQYF | TGTGCCAGCAGCTTAGTCGGGACTAGCGGGAGGGAGCAGTACTTC
NA | TRBJ2-2 | TRBD2 | TRBV13 | CASTLAGGPRTGELFF | TGTGCCAGCACTTTAGCGGGGGGGCCTCGCACCGGGGAGCTGTTTTTT
NA | TRBJ2-3 | TRBD2 | TRBV11-3 | CASSLDLGGRAADTQYF | TGTGCCAGCAGCTTAGATCTGGGCGGGAGGGCCGCAGATACGCAGTATTTT
NA | TRBJ1-1 | TRBD1 | TRBV29-1 | CSVTDRRNTEAFF | TGCAGCGTTACGGACAGGCGGAACACTGAAGCTTTCTTT
NA | TRBJ2-2 | NA | TRBV11-2 | CASSLQGAAGELFF | TGTGCCAGCAGCTTACAAGGGGCGGCCGGGGAGCTGTTTTTT
NA | TRBJ2-7 | TRBD2 | TRBV7-2 | CASSLLTTSGRLHEQYF | TGTGCCAGCAGCTTATTGACTACTAGCGGGAGATTACACGAGCAGTACTTC
NA | TRBJ2-3 | NA | TRBV29-1 | CSVEVNRRTDTQYF | TGCAGCGTTGAAGTCAACAGGAGAACAGATACGCAGTATTTT
NA | TRBJ2-3 | NA | TRBV5-1 | CASSSSREGASTDTQYF | TGCGCCAGCAGCTCCTCACGGGAGGGGGCAAGCACAGATACGCAGTATTTT
NA | TRBJ1-2 | NA | TRBV5-1 | CASSDSYGYTF | TGCGCCAGCTCGGACAGCTATGGCTACACCTTC
NA | TRBJ2-2 | NA | TRBV6-6 | CASRPDVTGELFF | TGTGCCAGCAGACCCGACGTCACCGGGGAGCTGTTTTTT
NA | TRBJ2-5 | NA | TRBV6-5 | CASSPRPTETPQYF | TGTGCCAGCAGCCCCCGCCCTACCGAGACGCCCCAGTACTTC
NA | TRBJ1-3 | NA | TRBV4-3 | CASSQDGAGSGNTIYF | TGCGCCAGCAGCCAAGATGGGGCAGGCTCTGGAAACACCATATATTTT
NA | TRBJ2-1 | NA | TRBV9 | CASSVATQGRNEQFF | TGTGCCAGCAGCGTAGCCACACAGGGTAGGAATGAGCAGTTCTTC
NA | TRBJ2-3 | NA | TRBV7-2 | CASSLGSLLTDTQYF | TGTGCCAGCAGCTTAGGGTCTCTATTGACAGATACGCAGTATTTT
NA | TRBJ2-3 | NA | TRBV7-2 | CASSHPLDTQYF | TGTGCCAGCAGCCACCCATTGGATACGCAGTATTTT
few | TRBJ2-7 | TRBD2 | TRBV6-5 | CASSWTSGRPREQYF | TGTGCCAGCAGTTGGACTAGCGGGCGTCCCCGCGAGCAGTACTTC
NA | TRBJ1-2 | NA | TRBV6-6 | CASSSRTVGYTF | TGTGCCAGCAGCTCTCGGACTGTCGGCTACACCTTC
NA | TRBJ1-1 | NA | TRBV7-2 | CASSPRGAGLF | TGTGCCAGCAGCCCTCGGGGGGCAGGTTTGTTT
NA | TRBJ1-5 | NA | TRBV2 | CASTGVGQPQHF | TGTGCCAGCACGGGCGTGGGTCAGCCCCAGCATTTT
NA | TRBJ2-3 | NA | TRBV6-5 | CASTPSAGSPDTQYF | TGTGCCAGCACCCCCTCGGCGGGATCCCCAGATACGCAGTATTTT
once | TRBJ1-5 | TRBD1 | TRBV18 | CASSPGTGNQPQHF | TGTGCCAGCTCACCAGGGACAGGGAATCAGCCCCAGCATTTT
NA | TRBJ2-2 | NA | TRBV27 | CASRRGNTGELFF | TGTGCCAGCAGAAGGGGGAACACCGGGGAGCTGTTTTTT
NA | TRBJ1-5 | NA | TRBV19 | CASSASRGGPNQPQHF | TGTGCCAGTAGTGCCTCGCGGGGGGGCCCTAATCAGCCCCAGCATTTT
NA | TRBJ2-1 | TRBD2 | TRBV6-6 | CASSWRTSGYNEQFF | TGTGCCAGCAGCTGGCGGACTAGCGGGTACAATGAGCAGTTCTTC
NA | TRBJ2-1 | NA | TRBV5-1 | CASYAGQNNEQFF | TGCGCCAGCTATGCGGGACAGAACAATGAGCAGTTCTTC
NA | TRBJ2-7 | NA | TRBV2 | CASSPALTANEQYF | TGTGCCAGCAGTCCCGCCTTGACCGCCAACGAGCAGTACTTC
NA | TRBJ2-2 | TRBD1 | TRBV4-1 | CASSQEGTGLRGELFF | TGCGCCAGCAGCCAAGAAGGGACAGGGTTACGCGGGGAGCTGTTTTTT
NA | TRBJ2-6 | NA | TRBV28 | CASNLGGSGANVLTF | TGTGCCAGCAACCTCGGGGGTTCTGGGGCCAACGTCCTGACTTTC
NA | TRBJ2-1 | NA | TRBV29-1 | CSVDSSYNEQFF | TGCAGCGTTGATTCCTCCTACAATGAGCAGTTCTTC
NA | TRBJ2-7 | TRBD2 | TRBV6-6 | CASRTSGRGPYEQYF | TGTGCCAGCAGAACGAGCGGGAGGGGGCCCTACGAGCAGTACTTC
once | TRBJ2-1 | TRBD2 | TRBV19 | CATREGNEQFF | TGTGCCACCCGGGAGGGCAATGAGCAGTTCTTC